The 15 T cell receptor beta chains listed next were all sequenced from one sample in a study of blood T cell repertoires in COVID-19. Method: immunoSEQ multiplex PCR; TCRdb's copy keeps in-frame clones and lacks some. The top ten hold around 5.8% of the sample, which has approximately 300,000 clones, 75% to 90% seen once. The sample consisted of peripheral blood. These TCRs come from a woman in her fifties or sixties with COVID-19, enrolled during active disease.

The V gene is TRBV4-3, the J gene TRBJ2-7, with 8 bases matching TRBD1. With V trimmed by 1 base and J by 4 bases, 9 bases remained unmatched. CDR3 size: 16 residues. The germline V gene has CDR1 LGHNA and CDR2 YSLEER. This chain's CDR3 is CASSQVGQGVSYEQYF. For the CDR3, the DNA is TGCGCCAGCAGCCAAGTCGGACAGGGAGTAAGTTACGAGCAGTACTTC.

The rearrangement joins TRBV7-9 to TRBJ1-5; TRBD1 matches 10 bases. Germline CDR1 SEHNR, CDR2 FQNEAQ (reference sequence). Trimming removed 5 bases from V and 2 bases from J; junction bases left unmatched: 9. This CDR3 spans 17 amino acids. The CDR3 nucleotides read TGTGCCAGCAGCCGGATGCGGGACAGGGGTGGCAATCAGCCCCAGCATTTT. The encoded protein is CASSRMRDRGGNQPQHF. Full variable domain (outside the CDR3, taken from reference TRBV7-9 and TRBJ1-5): DTGVSQNPRHKITKRGQNVTFRCDPISEHNRLYWYRQTLGQGPEFLTYFQNEAQLEKSRLLSDRFSAERPKGSFSTLEIQRTEQGDSAMYLCASSRMRDRGGNQPQHFGDGTRLSIL.

The rearrangement links TRBV6-5 to TRBJ1-2; no reliable D call. This CDR3 has 15 residues. CDR1 MNHEY and CDR2 SVGAGI come from the germline V gene. The V end lost 0 bases, the J end lost 8 bases, and 16 bases lay between the germline ends. The CDR3 here is CASSYSAGPLGGYTF. The CDR3 nucleotides read TGTGCCAGCAGTTACTCGGCAGGCCCTCTGGGCGGCTACACCTTC.

The chain is built from TRBV7-2 and TRBJ2-3; possible D gene TRBD2, 6 bases. The CDR3 is made up of 17 amino acids. CDR1 and CDR2 from the germline V gene are SGHTA and FQGNSA. V was shortened by 6 bases and J by 2 bases, with 21 bases between the two germline ends. CDR3: CASSRRGLRYFTDTQYF. DNA for the CDR3: TGTGCCAGCAGTCGGAGGGGACTGCGGTATTTCACAGATACGCAGTATTTT.

J is TRBJ2-1 and V is TRBV27; 11 positions match TRBD2. Germline assignment: CDR1 MNHEY and CDR2 SMNVEV (reference sequence). V lost 10 bases and J lost 6; bases outside the gene matches: 11. The CDR3 is made up of 15 amino acids. The CDR3 is CATRGLAGGGNEQFF. The CDR3 nucleotides are TGTGCCACCCGAGGTCTAGCGGGAGGTGGCAATGAGCAGTTCTTC.

The chain combines TRBV4-1 with TRBJ2-7, with TRBD2 matching over 7 bases. Germline V gene data show CDR1 as MGHRA and CDR2 as YSYEKL. The CDR3 length is 15 residues. The J segment lost 4 bases and the V segment lost 0 bases, leaving 6 bases of the junction unmatched. CDR3 coding DNA: TGCGCCAGCAGCCAAGAAGGCCTAGCGGTATACGAGCAGTACTTC. This codes for CASSQEGLAVYEQYF.

This chain uses TRBV9 with TRBJ2-1; 8 nucleotides align to TRBD1. Trimming at V came to 0 bases and at J to 0 bases, leaving 14 bases not matched to a gene. CDR3 length equals 20 residues. Germline V gene data show CDR1 as SGDLS and CDR2 as YYNGEE. CDR3 sequence: CASSVALGQGATSSYNEQFF. The CDR3 coding sequence is TGTGCCAGCAGCGTAGCTCTAGGACAGGGCGCTACGAGCTCCTACAATGAGCAGTTCTTC.

The chain couples TRBV30 to TRBJ2-3, with TRBD2 matching 8 bases. V lost 8 bases, J lost 2 bases, and 12 bases stayed unmatched. This CDR3 has 15 residues. Germline CDR1 and CDR2: GTSNPN and SVGIG (reference sequence). Here the CDR3 reads CAHSGTLLATDTQYF. The DNA of the CDR3 is TGTGCCCATAGCGGGACCCTTTTGGCCACAGATACGCAGTATTTT.

The rearrangement links TRBV3-1 (or the pseudogene TRBV3-2) to TRBJ1-5, with D maybe TRBD1 (5 bases). Germline V gene lookup returns CDR1 LGHDT and CDR2 YNNKEL (reference sequence). The CDR3 extends over 17 amino acids. The V gene lost 5 bases and the J gene lost 1 base, with 18 bases spanning the gap. The DNA of the CDR3 is TGTGCCAGCAGCATAAGCACAGGACCTTTGAGCAATCAGCCCCAGCATTTT. Translation gives CASSISTGPLSNQPQHF.

V gene TRBV27 combines with J gene TRBJ1-6; D is unclear. This CDR3 comprises 14 residues. Germline V gene data show CDR1 as MNHEY and CDR2 as SMNVEV (reference sequence). V was trimmed by 7 bases and J by 6 bases, leaving 13 bases between them. CDR3 sequence: CASTVRGSNSPLHF. The CDR3 DNA is TGTGCCAGCACCGTACGGGGATCTAATTCACCCCTCCACTTT.

The chain has TRBV7-8 and TRBJ2-3; 7 positions agree with TRBD1. There are 11 residues in the CDR3. Germline loops: CDR1 SGHVS, CDR2 FQNEAQ. Losses at the gene ends were 5 bases for V and 11 bases for J; bases not matched to a gene: 4. CDR3 amino acids: CASSARDRQYF. Here the CDR3 DNA reads TGTGCCAGCAGCGCCCGGGACAGGCAGTATTTT.

This clone was seen more than once but under ten times. The V call is TRBV29-1, the J call TRBJ2-7, with 8 bases lining up with TRBD1. J lost 5 bases, V lost 5 bases, and 2 bases had no gene match. CDR1 and CDR2 from the germline V gene are SQVTM and ANQGSEA. This CDR3 is built from 11 residues. The CDR3, as DNA: TGCAGCGTTTCGGACAGGGACGAGCAGTACTTC. It encodes CSVSDRDEQYF.

The chain carries TRBV19 and TRBJ2-6, with 7 bases aligning to TRBD1. CDR3 size: 19 residues. The ends lost 0 bases at V and 2 bases at J; junction bases unmatched: 10. Germline lookup yields CDR1 LNHDA and CDR2 SQIVND (reference sequence). The CDR3 DNA reads as TGTGCCAGTAGTATAGATTCGAGACAGGGATCGGCTGGGGCCAACGTCCTGACTTTC. Protein sequence: CASSIDSRQGSAGANVLTF.

The chain recombines TRBV28 with TRBJ1-1; D unresolved. Germline CDR1 is MDHEN and CDR2 is SYDVKM. Between the trimmed V and J ends, which lost 2 bases and 3 bases, there was a span of 10 bases. The CDR3 extends over 14 amino acids. The CDR3 protein is CASSLNFVDTEAFF. The CDR3, as DNA: TGTGCCAGCAGTTTAAACTTTGTGGACACTGAAGCTTTCTTT.

J is TRBJ1-1 and V is TRBV19; unclear D gene. Germline CDR1 reads LNHDA; CDR2 reads SQIVND (reference sequence). This CDR3 spans 14 amino acids. The V end was cut by 5 bases, the J end by 1 base, with 11 bases between. CDR3 bases: TGTGCCAGTAGTCCCCCCCACAGGAACACTGAAGCTTTCTTT. As protein: CASSPPHRNTEAFF.